This T cell receptor beta chain was identified during a study of blood T cell repertoires in COVID-19 (dated by TCRdb to 2018 to 2020). Regarding the research as a whole: Samples covering the acute and convalescent phases of COVID-19 were provided by collaborators in the United States, Italy and Spain. The material from the prospective study consisted of cDNA or gDNA derived from T cells, B-cell-depleted T cells, or PBMCs. Samples came from the ongoing ImmuneRACE study (first 160 participants) plus 1,254 subjects from 6 global collaborators. The sample metadata nearly always contained a de-identified subject ID, COVID-19 status, age in years and sex. The dataset comprised deeply sampled blood TCRbeta repertoires from subjects exposed to, actively infected with, or recovered from COVID-19. The repertoires were made available in a free public database intended to serve as a resource for research on the immune response to SARS-CoV-2. Where available, HLA class I and class II types were taken from metadata supplied by the sample provider and were not determined by assay-based typing. The paper as a whole reports these results and caveats: How much clinical and demographic metadata was included differed by source and by participant, and the metadata was provided uncurated.

For this clone: What antigen it recognizes has not been identified. No much larger clone is present one base from it, and per-base qualities are unavailable.

Enrolling through a virtual design, the prospective study's participants ranged in age from about 18 to 89 years and lived across roughly 24 United States geographic areas. In the prospective study, participants were assigned to cohorts based on the clinical history participants reported in a screening survey and a study questionnaire. Recovered participants in ImmuneRACE Cohort 3 were defined as having two consecutive negative NP/OP PCR tests, clearance from a healthcare professional, or resolution of symptoms. In the prospective study, whole blood, serum and a nasopharyngeal or oropharyngeal swab were collected from each participant by mobile phlebotomists. Additional blood draws and questionnaires over an approximately two-month period could optionally be provided by prospective study participants. Before DNA extraction, prospective study blood samples were shipped either frozen or at room temperature.

CDR1 LGHNA and CDR2 YNFKEQ are derived from the germline V gene. The CDR3 has 16 amino acids, counting the end cysteine and phenylalanine. Only the CDR3 portion is preserved as DNA: 48 bases, with reading frame beginning at the first base. At the junction V is shortened by 4 bases and J by 5 bases; bases outside the gene matches: 14. TCRbeta CDR3 regions were amplified from genomic DNA using the immunoSEQ Assay, a bias-controlled multiplex PCR. Concerning the study's data processing: The number of nucleated cells in each sample was estimated from the amplification of reference gene primers within the assay. To quantify the absolute abundance of each unique TCRbeta CDR3 rearrangement, sequence reads were collapsed and filtered. For each sample, productive Simpson clonality was calculated as the square root of Simpson's diversity index across productive rearrangements. TCRdb mirrors the immuneACCESS table, restricted to in-frame sequences. Some clones are absent from its copies; in checked studies, under half trace to an unresolved V gene, and the reason for the others is unknown. V, J and clone size were drawn from that table, and D and trimming were deduced from the DNA. In all, the sample holds under 300,000 clones, and 70% to 90% of those were seen once. The leading ten clones occupy approximately 1.5% of the sample.

The sequenced sample consisted of PBMCs or T cells enriched from blood (not recorded which). This TCR was recovered from a woman aged 45 to 65 who had recovered from COVID-19. The V and J segments used are TRBV4-2 and TRBJ2-7; 7 central bases correspond to TRBD2. CDR3 protein: CASSPAGSGKGDEQYF. The nucleotide sequence reads TGTGCCAGCAGCCCCGCCGGCAGCGGGAAAGGAGACGAGCAGTACTTC.